Below are 31 T cell receptor beta chains sequenced from a single sample in a study of STAT5B mutations in CD4+ large granular lymphocyte leukemia. Using immunoSEQ multiplex PCR, the repertoire was profiled, and TCRdb retains in-frame clones only, with some absent. The table includes under 40,000 clones, 78% detected once. Sequencing used CD4+ T cells from blood buffy coats. The receptors come from a human donor in good health.

The chain uses TRBV1 and TRBJ2-1. TRBV1 is listed as a pseudogene. The CDR3 length is 11 residues. CDR3 sequence: CTSSCLNEQFF. The CDR3 DNA is TGCACCAGCAGCTGCCTCAATGAGCAGTTCTTC.

The chain has TRBV6-1 and TRBJ2-3; D remains ambiguous. The length of the CDR3 is 16 residues. V was pared by 3 bases and J by 8 bases, with 21 bases between. Germline V gene data show CDR1 as MNHNS and CDR2 as SASEGT. CDR3 residues: CASSDLGRLTQTTQYF. The CDR3 nucleotides read TGTGCCAGCAGTGACTTAGGCAGACTTACACAGACTACGCAGTATTTT.

The chain joins TRBV28 to TRBJ2-3, with TRBD2 matching over 8 bases. The ends lost 5 bases at V and 7 bases at J; junction bases unmatched: 20. CDR1 and CDR2 from the germline V gene are MDHEN and SYDVKM. The CDR3 runs to 18 residues. This CDR3 is CASSPSPGLGSLLYTQYF. In DNA form, the CDR3 reads TGTGCCAGCAGTCCCTCCCCGGGACTAGGATCCCTCCTATATACGCAGTATTTT.

J is TRBJ2-1 and V is TRBV11-3; 7 nucleotides match TRBD1. V lost 5 bases, J lost 4 bases, and 17 bases stayed unmatched. Per germline, CDR1 SGHNT and CDR2 YENEEA. The CDR3 length is 18 residues. CDR3 sequence (DNA): TGTGCCAGCAGCCTACGACAGACCGGGGCCAGGGGGTACAATGAGCAGTTCTTC. Amino acids: CASSLRQTGARGYNEQFF.

This clone was seen a single time. The chain is built from TRBV6-5 and TRBJ1-6, with 9 bases that match TRBD1. CDR1 and CDR2 from the germline V gene are MNHEY and SVGAGI. The CDR3 runs to 16 residues. V was clipped by 2 bases and J by 7 bases; unmatched bases: 6. CDR3 nucleotides: TGTGCCAGCAGTTACCGCGGGACAGGGTACAATTCACCCCTCCACTTT. Its translation is CASSYRGTGYNSPLHF.

In its sample, this clone was seen a few times. V and J are TRBV9 and TRBJ1-4; maybe TRBD1 (5 bases). This CDR3 has 13 residues. Germline CDR1 reads SGDLS; CDR2 reads YYNGEE. V lost 2 bases, J lost 8 bases, and 10 bases lay in between. CDR3 loop: CASSVGVQEKLFF. The CDR3 nucleotides are TGTGCCAGCAGCGTGGGGGTTCAGGAAAAACTGTTTTTT. Looking up the rest from reference TRBV9 and TRBJ1-4 gives the full variable domain: DSGVTQTPKHLITATGQRVTLRCSPRSGDLSVYWYQQSLDQGLQFLIQYYNGEERAKGNILERFSAQQFPDLHSELNLSSLELGDSALYFCASSVGVQEKLFFGSGTQLSVL.

As concerns this clone: Other DNA sequences in the same sample also yield this CDR3. This chain uses TRBV7-9 with TRBJ2-2, with D perhaps matching TRBD1 (6 bases). The length of the CDR3 is 16 residues. Deletions cut 0 bases from V and 4 bases from J, with 12 bases between. Germline values: CDR1 SEHNR, CDR2 FQNEAQ (reference sequence). DNA of the CDR3: TGTGCCAGCAGCTTAGCACCCCTGACAGGCACCGGGGAGCTGTTTTTT. It encodes CASSLAPLTGTGELFF.

This chain connects TRBV10-1 to TRBJ2-7; TRBD2 agrees at 9 bases. CDR1 is WNHNN and CDR2 is SYGVQD in the germline V gene (reference sequence). V was pared by 4 bases and J by 12 bases, with 10 bases of the junction left unmatched. The CDR3 is 13 amino acids. The CDR3 sequence: CASSVMERGEGYF. In nucleotides, the CDR3 is TGCGCCAGCAGTGTAATGGAGCGGGGGGAAGGGTACTTC.

This chain links TRBV10-3 with TRBJ2-3; 14 nucleotides align to TRBD2. This CDR3 is 16 amino acids long. Germline V lookup: CDR1 ENHRY, CDR2 SYGVKD. The V and J ends lost 4 bases and 5 bases, in that order; junction bases with no gene match: 5. The CDR3 sequence: CAISGTSGGHVDTQYF. DNA of the CDR3: TGTGCCATCAGTGGGACTAGCGGGGGGCACGTAGATACGCAGTATTTT.

CDR3 sequence (DNA): TGTGCCAGCAGCTTAGGACTCGGAGGGGGTGAGACCCAGTACTTC. Translating gives CASSLGLGGGETQYF. The chain links TRBV7-2 to TRBJ2-5; D possibly uses TRBD1 or TRBD2 (6 bases each). The CDR3 has 15 residues. Trimming left V 1 base short and J 5 bases short, with 14 bases between. CDR1 is SGHTA and CDR2 is FQGNSA in the germline V gene. Full variable domain (remainder filled in from reference TRBV7-2 and TRBJ2-5): GAGVSQSPSNKVTEKGKDVELRCDPISGHTALYWYRQSLGQGLEFLIYFQGNSAPDKSGLPSDRFSAERTGGSVSTLTIQRTQQEDSAVYLCASSLGLGGGETQYFGPGTRLLVL.

This sequence joins TRBV7-2 and TRBJ2-2, with 8 bases aligning to TRBD1. The CDR3 has 14 amino acids. Looked up from germline, CDR1 is SGHTA and CDR2 is FQGNSA. V was clipped by 6 bases and J by 6 bases; unmatched bases: 6. This CDR3 reads CASSPQGAAGELFF. The CDR3 DNA reads TGTGCCAGCAGTCCGCAGGGGGCGGCCGGGGAGCTGTTTTTT.

This clone was observed a handful of times. The chain uses TRBV14 and TRBJ2-2; TRBD1 or TRBD2 may be the D gene (5 bases each). V lost 4 bases and J lost 6, with 9 bases in between. The CDR3 runs 13 residues. Germline CDR1 is SGHDN and CDR2 is FVKESK. This CDR3 reads CASSLVGAGELFF. Here the CDR3 DNA reads TGTGCCAGCAGCCTAGTGGGGGCCGGGGAGCTGTTTTTT.

This clone occurred once. The chain links TRBV7-2 to TRBJ2-1, with TRBD2 as a possible D gene (7 bases). V was cut by 4 bases and J by 2 bases, with 18 bases left in between. The CDR3 is 17 amino acids. Germline values: CDR1 SGHTA, CDR2 FQGNSA. The CDR3 DNA sequence: TGTGCCAGCAGCTCCCCGGGGGGCCTCCTAACCTACAATGAGCAGTTCTTC. This sequence encodes CASSSPGGLLTYNEQFF.

The chain carries TRBV19 and TRBJ1-1; TRBD1 matches 7 bases. This CDR3 is 11 amino acids long. The V and J ends lost 10 bases and 6 bases, in that order; junction bases with no gene match: 5. CDR1 and CDR2 (germline): LNHDA, SQIVND (reference sequence). In nucleotides, the CDR3 is TGTGCCACCCGAAGGGGGCCTGAAGCTTTCTTT. This codes for CATRRGPEAFF.

V and J are TRBV11-2 and TRBJ1-3; D call uncertain. The ends were cut back, 2 bases at V and 0 bases at J, with 8 bases in the middle. Germline CDR1 is SGHAT and CDR2 is FQNNGV. The CDR3 runs to 15 residues. The CDR3 DNA is TGTGCCAGCAGCTTACCCCTTATCTCTGGAAACACCATATATTTT. Translation gives CASSLPLISGNTIYF.

The rearrangement joins TRBV9 to TRBJ2-3, with D perhaps given as TRBD1 or TRBD2 (6 bases each). V lost 0 bases to trimming and J lost 1 base, with 21 bases between them. The CDR3 is 19 amino acids. The V gene's germline CDR1 is SGDLS and CDR2 YYNGEE. The CDR3 sequence is CASSVGRGFGGPGTDTQYF. The CDR3 DNA reads TGTGCCAGCAGCGTAGGTCGGGGGTTTGGGGGGCCCGGCACAGATACGCAGTATTTT.

The rearrangement links TRBV5-5 to TRBJ1-1; 7 nucleotides match TRBD1. Germline trimming cut 0 bases from V and 4 bases from J; bases unmatched to any gene: 6. From germline, CDR1 is SGHKS and CDR2 YYEKEE (reference sequence). This CDR3 is 15 amino acids long. CDR3 DNA: TGTGCCAGCAGCTTGGCACAGGGGCGGATCACTGAAGCTTTCTTT. It is translated as CASSLAQGRITEAFF.

The rearrangement links TRBV7-2 to TRBJ1-2, with D perhaps matching TRBD1 (6 bases). CDR1 and CDR2 from the germline V gene are SGHTA and FQGNSA. V lost 5 bases to trimming and J lost 4 bases, with 11 bases between them. CDR3 length equals 13 residues. The CDR3 nucleotides read TGTGCCAGCAGCGTACAGGGTGGCTATGGCTACACCTTC. The encoded protein is CASSVQGGYGYTF.

J is TRBJ2-3 and V is TRBV20-1; D is unclear. Trimming pared 3 bases from V and 4 bases from J, leaving 5 bases between. The V gene's germline CDR1 is DFQATT and CDR2 SNEGSKA (reference sequence). CDR3 length: 11 residues. The DNA of the CDR3 is TGCAGTGCTAGCGGTCCAGATACGCAGTATTTT. Amino acids: CSASGPDTQYF.

The chain recombines TRBV7-9 with TRBJ2-3; D is ambiguous. With 6 bases removed from V and 3 bases from J, the gap between germline ends came to 16 bases. CDR3 length: 15 residues. Germline CDR1 and CDR2: SEHNR and FQNEAQ (reference sequence). For the CDR3, the DNA is TGTGCCAGCAGGGGGTTCAGGATTCTGACAGATACGCAGTATTTT. Translation: CASRGFRILTDTQYF.

The V call is TRBV18, the J call TRBJ2-7; D remains ambiguous. Germline V gene lookup returns CDR1 KGHSH and CDR2 LQKENI. The CDR3 totals 10 residues. V lost 3 bases, J lost 3 bases, and 0 bases lay in between. DNA for the CDR3: TGTGCCAGCTCACCCTACGAGCAGTACTTC. As protein: CASSPYEQYF.

DNA of the CDR3: TGTGCCAGCTCGGCCGGACAGGGGGCGAATGGCTACACCTTC. This encodes CASSAGQGANGYTF. The J gene is TRBJ1-2, the V gene TRBV18, with TRBD1 identical over 11 bases. Looked up from germline, CDR1 is KGHSH and CDR2 is LQKENI. This CDR3 contains 14 residues. Unmatched junction bases numbered 6, after V lost 6 bases and J lost 6 bases.

V and J are TRBV30 and TRBJ2-5, with D possibly TRBD1 on 6 matching bases. The CDR3 extends over 14 amino acids. The germline gives CDR1 GTSNPN, CDR2 SVGIG (reference sequence). Deletions cut 3 bases from V and 11 bases from J, with 22 bases between. Written as DNA, the CDR3 is TGTGCCTGGAGAACGAAAACAGGGCTAGGGGAGCAGTACTTC. Amino acid sequence: CAWRTKTGLGEQYF.

CDR3: CASTYTDTQYF. DNA for the CDR3: TGTGCCAGTACGTACACAGATACGCAGTATTTT. The chain links TRBV2 to TRBJ2-3; no definite D call. This CDR3 is built from 11 residues. Germline lookup yields CDR1 SNHLY and CDR2 FYNNEI. Trimming took off 9 bases at V and 2 bases at J, with 6 bases between the two ends.

This clone turned up a few times. The chain links TRBV6-6 to TRBJ2-7, with 12 bases aligning to TRBD2. The CDR3 has 15 amino acids. Germline CDR1 MNHNY, CDR2 SVGAGI (reference sequence). Trimming cost V 6 bases and J 5 bases; bases outside gene matches: 8. The CDR3, as DNA: TGTGCCAGCAGGCGACTAGCGGGAGTTAACGACGAGCAGTACTTC. This gives the protein CASRRLAGVNDEQYF.

J is TRBJ1-5 and V is TRBV10-2, with unresolved D. Trimming took off 2 bases at V and 6 bases at J, with 14 bases between the two ends. The CDR3 has 15 amino acids. Germline lookup yields CDR1 WSHSY and CDR2 SAAADI. The CDR3: CASSENTASSQPQHF. CDR3 DNA sequence: TGCGCCAGCAGTGAGAATACGGCCTCAAGTCAGCCCCAGCATTTT.

The chain joins TRBV19 to TRBJ2-2; a weak D match, TRBD1 (6 bases). The length of the CDR3 is 14 residues. V dropped 5 bases and J dropped 5 bases, with 12 bases sitting between them. CDR1 and CDR2 (germline): LNHDA, SQIVND (reference sequence). The DNA of the CDR3 is TGTGCCAGTAGTCAACAGGGATATACCGGGGAGCTGTTTTTT. The encoded protein is CASSQQGYTGELFF.

This clone has a handful of counts. The chain is built from TRBV9 and TRBJ1-5; TRBD1 matches at 8 bases. Germline-derived CDR1 and CDR2 are SGDLS and YYNGEE. The CDR3 consists of 15 residues. The J segment lost 1 base and the V segment lost 0 bases, leaving 0 bases of the junction unmatched. The CDR3 sequence is CASSVGQGSNQPQHF. Written as DNA, the CDR3 is TGTGCCAGCAGCGTAGGACAGGGGAGCAATCAGCCCCAGCATTTT.

This chain connects TRBV5-6 to TRBJ2-2; D unresolved. The CDR3 runs to 14 residues. From germline, CDR1 is SGHDT and CDR2 YYEEEE. Trimming shortened V by 4 bases and J by 5 bases, and 12 bases separated the two germline ends. The CDR3 DNA reads TGTGCCAGCAGCCCCCCCTTGGGGACCGGGGAGCTGTTTTTT. It specifies CASSPPLGTGELFF. The full variable domain, completed using reference TRBV5-6 and TRBJ2-2, is DAGVTQSPTHLIKTRGQQVTLRCSPKSGHDTVSWYQQALGQGPQFIFQYYEEEERQRGNFPDRFSGHQFPNYSSELNVNALLLGDSALYLCASSPPLGTGELFFGEGSRLTVL.

This clone has a handful of counts. The chain employs TRBV7-9 and TRBJ1-6; weak D call: TRBD1 (5 bases). The V gene lost 5 bases and the J gene lost 8 bases, with 19 bases spanning the gap. CDR1 SEHNR and CDR2 FQNEAQ come from the germline V gene (reference sequence). This CDR3 spans 16 amino acids. The CDR3 bases are TGTGCCAGCAGCCCTTCCGGGACGGGGCGGGATTCACCCCTCCACTTT. Its protein is CASSPSGTGRDSPLHF.

The rearrangement links TRBV2 to TRBJ2-1; D is undetermined. Between the trimmed V and J ends, which lost 1 base and 4 bases, there was a span of 5 bases. CDR1 and CDR2 from the germline V gene are SNHLY and FYNNEI. CDR3 length equals 13 residues. The CDR3 DNA sequence: TGTGCCAGCAGTGAAGATTGGTACAATGAGCAGTTCTTC. Protein sequence: CASSEDWYNEQFF.